This T cell receptor beta chain is drawn from a study of T cell clones after liver transplantation. Turning to the study itself: Three of eight recipients were HCV-positive; others had non-autoimmune, non-viral indications.

TCRdb's table, derived via immunoSEQ multiplex PCR, lists solely in-frame clones and lacks some. The top ten clones hold approximately 0.8% of a sample with more than 65,000 clones, under 90% of them seen once. CD3+CD4+ and CD3+CD8+ cells were FACS-sorted from thawed unstimulated PBMCs. CDR3 length: 14 residues. The germline gives CDR1 MNHEY, CDR2 SMNVEV (reference sequence). Trimming shortened V by 3 bases and J by 4 bases, and 12 bases separated the two germline ends. V is TRBV27 and J is TRBJ2-5; a possible D gene is TRBD1 (7 bases). The sequences come from CD4+ T cells from blood, collected 12 months after liver transplant. This sequence originates from a human patient who received a liver transplant. Some T cells may be the graft donor's. The CDR3 loop is CASSLEQGGETQYF. The CDR3 DNA reads as TGTGCCAGCAGTTTGGAGCAGGGGGGAGAGACCCAGTACTTC.